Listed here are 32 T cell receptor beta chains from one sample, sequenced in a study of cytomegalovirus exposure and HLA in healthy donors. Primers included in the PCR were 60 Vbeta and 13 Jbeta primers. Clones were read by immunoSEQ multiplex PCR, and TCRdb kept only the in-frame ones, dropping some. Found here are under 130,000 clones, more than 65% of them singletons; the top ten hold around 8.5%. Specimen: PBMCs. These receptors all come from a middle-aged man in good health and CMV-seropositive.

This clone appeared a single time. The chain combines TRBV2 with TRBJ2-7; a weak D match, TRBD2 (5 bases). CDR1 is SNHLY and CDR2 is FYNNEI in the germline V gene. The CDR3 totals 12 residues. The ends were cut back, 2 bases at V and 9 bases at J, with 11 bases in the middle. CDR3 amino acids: CASSESGSGQYF. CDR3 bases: TGTGCCAGCAGTGAATCGGGGTCGGGGCAGTACTTC.

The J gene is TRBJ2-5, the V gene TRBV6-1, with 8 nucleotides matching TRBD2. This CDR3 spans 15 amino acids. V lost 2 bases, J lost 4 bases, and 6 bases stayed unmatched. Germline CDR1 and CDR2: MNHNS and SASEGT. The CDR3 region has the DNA TGTGCCAGCAGTGAACCGGGACTAGTCGGAGAGACCCAGTACTTC. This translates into CASSEPGLVGETQYF.

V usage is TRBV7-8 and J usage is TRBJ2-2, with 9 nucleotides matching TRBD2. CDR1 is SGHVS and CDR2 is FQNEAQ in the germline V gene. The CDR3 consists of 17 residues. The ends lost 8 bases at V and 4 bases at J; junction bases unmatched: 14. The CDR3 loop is CASGPLRAGGVTGELFF. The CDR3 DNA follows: TGTGCCAGCGGCCCCCTAAGAGCGGGGGGTGTCACCGGGGAGCTGTTTTTT.

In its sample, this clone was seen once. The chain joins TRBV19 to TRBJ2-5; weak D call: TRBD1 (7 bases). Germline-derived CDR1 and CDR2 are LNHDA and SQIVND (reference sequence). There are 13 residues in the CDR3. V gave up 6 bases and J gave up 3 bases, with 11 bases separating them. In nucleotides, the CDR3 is TGTGCCAGTAGACGCAGGGGGGAAGAGACCCAGTACTTC. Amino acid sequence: CASRRRGEETQYF.

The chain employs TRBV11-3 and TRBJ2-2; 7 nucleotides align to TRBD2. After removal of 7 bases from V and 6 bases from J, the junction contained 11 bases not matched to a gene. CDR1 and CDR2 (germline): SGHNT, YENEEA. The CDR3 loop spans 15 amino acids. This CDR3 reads CASTSWRERAGELFF. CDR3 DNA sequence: TGTGCCAGCACCTCGTGGCGGGAGAGGGCCGGGGAGCTGTTTTTT.

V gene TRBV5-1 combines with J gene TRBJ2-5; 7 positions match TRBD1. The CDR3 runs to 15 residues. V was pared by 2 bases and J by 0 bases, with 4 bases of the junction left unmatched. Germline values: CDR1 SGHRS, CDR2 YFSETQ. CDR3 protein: CASSFAGTDQETQYF. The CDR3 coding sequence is TGCGCCAGCAGCTTCGCCGGGACAGACCAAGAGACCCAGTACTTC.

The CDR3 loop is CASSLLLLDRDYNEQFF. The CDR3 coding sequence is TGTGCCAGCAGCTTGCTTCTATTGGACAGGGATTACAATGAGCAGTTCTTC. This chain uses TRBV7-3 with TRBJ2-1, with 8 nucleotides matching TRBD1. The germline V gene encodes CDR1 SGHTA and CDR2 FQGTGA. V shed 3 bases, J shed 4 bases, and the junction held 11 bases outside the gene matches. The CDR3 runs to 17 residues.

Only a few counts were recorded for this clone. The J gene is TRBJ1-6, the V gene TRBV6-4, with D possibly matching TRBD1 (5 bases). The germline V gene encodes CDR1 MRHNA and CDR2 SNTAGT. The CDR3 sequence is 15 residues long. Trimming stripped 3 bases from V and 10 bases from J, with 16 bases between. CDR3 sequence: CASSEVREPASPLHF. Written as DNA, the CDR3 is TGTGCCAGCAGTGAGGTCAGGGAACCCGCCTCACCCCTCCACTTT.

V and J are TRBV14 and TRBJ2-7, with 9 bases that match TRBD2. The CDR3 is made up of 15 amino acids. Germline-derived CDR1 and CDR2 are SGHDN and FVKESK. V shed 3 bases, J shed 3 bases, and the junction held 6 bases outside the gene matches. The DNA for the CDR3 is TGTGCCAGCAGCCACCCCCTAGCGGGAATCTACGAGCAGTACTTC. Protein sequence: CASSHPLAGIYEQYF.

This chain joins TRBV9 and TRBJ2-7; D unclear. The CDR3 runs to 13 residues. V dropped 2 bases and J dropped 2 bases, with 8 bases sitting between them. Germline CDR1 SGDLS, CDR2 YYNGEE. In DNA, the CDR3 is TGTGCCAGCAGCGTCCCCAGGCCCTACGAGCAGTACTTC. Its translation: CASSVPRPYEQYF.

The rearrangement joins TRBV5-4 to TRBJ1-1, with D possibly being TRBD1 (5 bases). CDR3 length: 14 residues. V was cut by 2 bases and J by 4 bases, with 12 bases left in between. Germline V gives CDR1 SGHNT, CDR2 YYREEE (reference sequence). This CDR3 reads CASSFRGGSTEAFF. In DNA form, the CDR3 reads TGTGCCAGCAGCTTTCGGGGGGGAAGCACTGAAGCTTTCTTT. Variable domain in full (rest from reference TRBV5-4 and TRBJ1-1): ETGVTQSPTHLIKTRGQQVTLRCSSQSGHNTVSWYQQALGQGPQFIFQYYREEENGRGNFPPRFSGLQFPNYSSELNVNALELDDSALYLCASSFRGGSTEAFFGQGTRLTVV.

CDR3 region: CAGTFSTYEQYF. The CDR3 DNA follows: TGTGCCGGGACATTTAGTACCTACGAGCAGTACTTC. The chain is built from TRBV30 and TRBJ2-7, with a tentative D call TRBD1 (6 bases). V shed 8 bases and J shed 2 bases, with 13 bases lying between them. The CDR3 loop spans 12 amino acids. CDR1 and CDR2 (germline): GTSNPN, SVGIG (reference sequence).

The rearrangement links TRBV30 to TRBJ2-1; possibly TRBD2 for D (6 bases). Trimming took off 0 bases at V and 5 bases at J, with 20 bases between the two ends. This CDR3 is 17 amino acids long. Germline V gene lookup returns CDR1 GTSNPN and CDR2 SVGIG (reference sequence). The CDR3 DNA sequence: TGTGCCTGGAGTGTTATCGGCGGGGCCCCCCTCAACAATGAGCAGTTCTTC. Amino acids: CAWSVIGGAPLNNEQFF.

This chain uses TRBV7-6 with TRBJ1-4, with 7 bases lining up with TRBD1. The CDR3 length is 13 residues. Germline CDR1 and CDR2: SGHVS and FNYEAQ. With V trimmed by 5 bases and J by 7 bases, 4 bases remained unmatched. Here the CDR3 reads CASSRGLGEKLFF. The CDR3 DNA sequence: TGTGCCAGCAGCAGGGGGCTTGGTGAAAAACTGTTTTTT.

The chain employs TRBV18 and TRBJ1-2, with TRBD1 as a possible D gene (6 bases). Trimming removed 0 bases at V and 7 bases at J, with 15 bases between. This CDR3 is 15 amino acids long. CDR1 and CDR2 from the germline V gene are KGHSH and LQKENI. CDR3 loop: CASSPPVSGVLGYTF. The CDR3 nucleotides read TGTGCCAGCTCACCACCTGTCTCAGGGGTACTTGGCTACACCTTC.

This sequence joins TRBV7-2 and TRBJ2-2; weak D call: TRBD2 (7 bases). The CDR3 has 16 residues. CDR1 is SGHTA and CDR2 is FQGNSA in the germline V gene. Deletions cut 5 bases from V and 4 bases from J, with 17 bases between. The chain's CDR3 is CASSGEGGRGTGELFF. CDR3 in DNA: TGTGCCAGCAGCGGCGAGGGGGGGCGCGGCACCGGGGAGCTGTTTTTT.

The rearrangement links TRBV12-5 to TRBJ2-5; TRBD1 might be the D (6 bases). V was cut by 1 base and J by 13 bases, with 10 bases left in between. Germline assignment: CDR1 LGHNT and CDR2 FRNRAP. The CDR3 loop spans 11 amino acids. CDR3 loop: CASGLEQGRYF. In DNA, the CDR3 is TGTGCTAGTGGTTTGGAACAGGGCAGGTACTTC.

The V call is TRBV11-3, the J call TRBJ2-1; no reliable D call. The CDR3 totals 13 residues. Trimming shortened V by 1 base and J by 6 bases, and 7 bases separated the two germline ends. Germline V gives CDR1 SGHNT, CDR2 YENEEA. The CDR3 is CASSLAPGNEQFF. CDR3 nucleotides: TGTGCCAGCAGCTTAGCCCCAGGCAATGAGCAGTTCTTC.

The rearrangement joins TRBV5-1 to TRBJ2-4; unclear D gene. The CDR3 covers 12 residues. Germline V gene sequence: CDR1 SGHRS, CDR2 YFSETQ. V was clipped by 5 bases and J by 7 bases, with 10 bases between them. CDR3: CASRGVVNIQYF. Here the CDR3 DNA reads TGCGCCAGCAGAGGAGTGGTTAACATTCAGTACTTC.

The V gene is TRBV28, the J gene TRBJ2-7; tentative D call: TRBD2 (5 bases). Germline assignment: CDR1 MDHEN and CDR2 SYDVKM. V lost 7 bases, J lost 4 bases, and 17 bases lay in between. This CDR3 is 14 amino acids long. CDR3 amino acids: CASNGPGVKYEQYF. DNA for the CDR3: TGTGCCAGCAACGGGCCCGGGGTCAAGTACGAGCAGTACTTC. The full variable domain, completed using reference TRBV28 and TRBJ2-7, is DVKVTQSSRYLVKRTGEKVFLECVQDMDHENMFWYRQDPGLGLRLIYFSYDVKMKEKGDIPEGYSVSREKKERFSLILESASTNQTSMYLCASNGPGVKYEQYFGPGTRLTVT.

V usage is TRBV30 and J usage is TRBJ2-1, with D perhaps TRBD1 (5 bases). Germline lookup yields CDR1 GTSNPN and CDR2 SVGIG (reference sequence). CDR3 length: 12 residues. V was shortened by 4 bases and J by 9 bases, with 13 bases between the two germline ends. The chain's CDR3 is CAWTDTALEQFF. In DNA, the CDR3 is TGTGCCTGGACGGACACTGCCCTTGAGCAGTTCTTC.

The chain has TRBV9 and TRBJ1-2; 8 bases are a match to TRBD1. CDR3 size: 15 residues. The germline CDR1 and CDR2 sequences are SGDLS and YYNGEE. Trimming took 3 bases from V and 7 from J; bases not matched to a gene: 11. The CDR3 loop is CASSGPGQGLGGYTF. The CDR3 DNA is TGTGCCAGCAGCGGGCCCGGACAGGGTTTGGGTGGCTACACCTTC.

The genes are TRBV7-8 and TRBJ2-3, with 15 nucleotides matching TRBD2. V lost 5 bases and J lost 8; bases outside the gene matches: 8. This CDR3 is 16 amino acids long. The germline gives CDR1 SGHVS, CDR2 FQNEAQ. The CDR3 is CASSGTSGRSRSTQYF. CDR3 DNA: TGTGCCAGCAGCGGGACTAGCGGGAGGTCCAGGAGTACGCAGTATTTT.

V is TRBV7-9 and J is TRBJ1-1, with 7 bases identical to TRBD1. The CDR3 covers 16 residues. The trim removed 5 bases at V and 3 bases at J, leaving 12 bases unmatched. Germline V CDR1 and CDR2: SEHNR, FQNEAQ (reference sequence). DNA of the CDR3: TGTGCCAGCAGCCCTGGGACAGCCCCTGGGGACACTGAAGCTTTCTTT. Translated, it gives CASSPGTAPGDTEAFF.

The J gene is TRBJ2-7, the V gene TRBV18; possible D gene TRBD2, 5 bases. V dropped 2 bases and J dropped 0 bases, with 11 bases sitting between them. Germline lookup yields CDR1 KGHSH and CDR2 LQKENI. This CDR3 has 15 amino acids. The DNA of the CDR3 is TGTGCCAGCTCACCAAGAGGGCAGAACTCCTACGAGCAGTACTTC. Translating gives CASSPRGQNSYEQYF.

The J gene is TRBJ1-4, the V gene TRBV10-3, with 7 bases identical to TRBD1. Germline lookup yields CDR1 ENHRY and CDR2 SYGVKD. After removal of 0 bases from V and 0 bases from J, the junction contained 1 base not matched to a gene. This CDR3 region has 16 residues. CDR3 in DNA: TGTGCCATCAGTGAGTCTACAGGGGCAACTAATGAAAAACTGTTTTTT. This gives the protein CAISESTGATNEKLFF.

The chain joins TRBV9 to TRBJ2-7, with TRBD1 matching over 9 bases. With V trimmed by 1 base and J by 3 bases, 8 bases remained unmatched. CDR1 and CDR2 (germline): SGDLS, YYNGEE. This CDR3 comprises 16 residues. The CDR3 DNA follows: TGTGCCAGCAGCGTATTCCCGGGACAGGGAAACTACGAGCAGTACTTC. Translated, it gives CASSVFPGQGNYEQYF.

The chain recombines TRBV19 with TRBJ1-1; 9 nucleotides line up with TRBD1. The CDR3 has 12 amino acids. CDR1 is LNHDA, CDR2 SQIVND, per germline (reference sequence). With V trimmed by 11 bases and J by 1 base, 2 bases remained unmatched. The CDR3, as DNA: TGTGCCGTGGGACAGGGGAACACTGAAGCTTTCTTT. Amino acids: CAVGQGNTEAFF. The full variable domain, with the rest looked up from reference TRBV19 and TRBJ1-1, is DGGITQSPKYLFRKEGQNVTLSCEQNLNHDAMYWYRQDPGQGLRLIYYSQIVNDFQKGDIAEGYSVSREKKESFPLTVTSAQKNPTAFYLCAVGQGNTEAFFGQGTRLTVV.

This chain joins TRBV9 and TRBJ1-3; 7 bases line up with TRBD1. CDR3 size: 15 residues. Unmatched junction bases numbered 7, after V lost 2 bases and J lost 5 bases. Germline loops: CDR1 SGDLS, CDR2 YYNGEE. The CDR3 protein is CASSVVGGGRNTIYF. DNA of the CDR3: TGTGCCAGCAGCGTCGTTGGAGGGGGCAGAAACACCATATATTTT.

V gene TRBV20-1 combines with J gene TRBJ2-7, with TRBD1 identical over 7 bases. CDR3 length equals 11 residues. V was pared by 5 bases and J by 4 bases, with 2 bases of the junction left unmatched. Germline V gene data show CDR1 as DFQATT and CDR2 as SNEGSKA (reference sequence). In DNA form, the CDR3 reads TGCAGTGCTGAGGACAGGTACGAGCAGTACTTC. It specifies CSAEDRYEQYF.

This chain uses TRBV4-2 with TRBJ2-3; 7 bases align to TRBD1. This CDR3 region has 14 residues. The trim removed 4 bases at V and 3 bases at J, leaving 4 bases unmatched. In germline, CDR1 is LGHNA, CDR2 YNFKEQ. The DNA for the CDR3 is TGTGCCAGCAGCCCCGGGACAGATACAGATACGCAGTATTTT. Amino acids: CASSPGTDTDTQYF.

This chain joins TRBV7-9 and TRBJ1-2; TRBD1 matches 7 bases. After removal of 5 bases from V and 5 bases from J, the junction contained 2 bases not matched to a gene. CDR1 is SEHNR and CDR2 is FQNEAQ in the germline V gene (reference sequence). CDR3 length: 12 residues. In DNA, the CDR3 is TGTGCCAGCAGCGCGGGACAGTATGGCTACACCTTC. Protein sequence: CASSAGQYGYTF.